The 4 T cell receptor beta chains in this list originate from one sample, sequenced in a study of ipilimumab plus nivolumab after autologous stem cell transplantation. The repertoire was sequenced with immunoSEQ multiplex PCR; TCRdb's copy has only in-frame clones and lacks some. The sample records under 30,000 clones, 86% being singletons. Sequenced here: PBMCs, sampled in a trial of ipilimumab plus nivolumab as post-transplant consolidation. These receptors all stem from a male donor with diffuse large B-cell lymphoma.

This clone has just one count. The chain employs TRBV6-6 and TRBJ2-3; 7 bases map to TRBD2. Germline V gene lookup returns CDR1 MNHNY and CDR2 SVGAGI (reference sequence). CDR3 length: 15 residues. The trim removed 4 bases at V and 4 bases at J, leaving 8 bases unmatched. CDR3 nucleotide sequence: TGTGCCAGCAGTTCGAGCGGGGTTAAGGCAGATACGCAGTATTTT. Protein: CASSSSGVKADTQYF.

V gene TRBV5-4 combines with J gene TRBJ1-2, with TRBD1 matching over 8 bases. Per germline, CDR1 SGHNT and CDR2 YYREEE (reference sequence). This CDR3 spans 16 amino acids. The junction had 9 bases not matched to a gene; V was cut back by 3 bases and J by 2 bases. CDR3 nucleotide sequence: TGTGCCAGCAGCTCCAAACCGGGACAGGCGAACTATGGCTACACCTTC. Translating it yields CASSSKPGQANYGYTF.

The genes are TRBV19 and TRBJ2-5; 8 bases match TRBD1. CDR3 length: 17 residues. The germline CDR1 and CDR2 sequences are LNHDA and SQIVND (reference sequence). The V and J ends lost 3 bases and 5 bases, in that order; junction bases with no gene match: 14. As DNA, the CDR3 is TGTGCCAGTAGTATTCTAGGTAAGGGCAGGGGGCGGGAGACCCAGTACTTC. Translating gives CASSILGKGRGRETQYF.

V gene TRBV18 combines with J gene TRBJ1-2, with TRBD1 matching over 11 bases. Germline CDR1 and CDR2: KGHSH and LQKENI. The CDR3 consists of 15 residues. J lost 4 bases, V lost 3 bases, and 4 bases had no gene match. CDR3 bases: TGTGCCAGCTCACCCGACGGGACAGGGGGCTATGGCTACACCTTC. Protein product: CASSPDGTGGYGYTF.